The present T cell receptor (beta chain) was sequenced within a study of cytomegalovirus exposure and HLA in healthy donors. General study points: TCR beta chains numbering more than 150 were designated cytomegalovirus-associated.

A note on this clone: Its antigen is unidentified.

PCR primers comprised 60 Vbeta and 13 Jbeta primers. This table comes from immunoSEQ multiplex PCR, and its TCRdb copy is limited to in-frame clones, with some not included. The table lists over 95,000 clones, around two thirds of them singletons. V was clipped by 3 bases and J by 2 bases; unmatched bases: 2. Germline V gives CDR1 GTSNPN, CDR2 SVGIG (reference sequence). The CDR3 contains 14 residues. The rearrangement links TRBV30 to TRBJ2-7, with TRBD2 matching over 12 bases. This sequence was found in a human donor in good health. Sequenced material: PBMCs. CDR3 sequence: CAWRLAGGPYEQYF. The DNA of the CDR3 is TGTGCCTGGAGGCTAGCGGGAGGGCCCTACGAGCAGTACTTC.